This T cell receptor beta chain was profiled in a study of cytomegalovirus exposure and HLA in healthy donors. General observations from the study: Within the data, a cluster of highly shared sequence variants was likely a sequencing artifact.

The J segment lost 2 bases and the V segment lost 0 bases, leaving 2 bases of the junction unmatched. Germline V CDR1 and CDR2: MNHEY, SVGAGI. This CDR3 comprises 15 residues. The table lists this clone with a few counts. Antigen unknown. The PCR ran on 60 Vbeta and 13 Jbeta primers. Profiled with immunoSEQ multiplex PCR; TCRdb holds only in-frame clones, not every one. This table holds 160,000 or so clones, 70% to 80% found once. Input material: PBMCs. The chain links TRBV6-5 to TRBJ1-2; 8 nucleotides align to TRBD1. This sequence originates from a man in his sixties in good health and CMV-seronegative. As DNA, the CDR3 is TGTGCCAGCAGTTACTCTCCAGGGGGCAACTATGGCTACACCTTC. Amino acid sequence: CASSYSPGGNYGYTF.